Listed below are T cell receptor beta chains from one sample, sequenced in a study of blood T cell repertoires in COVID-19. Sequenced by immunoSEQ multiplex PCR; TCRdb stores in-frame clones only, minus some. The sample lists 99,000 or so clones, 85% occurring once. Sequencing used peripheral blood. Source of these receptors: a man aged 50 or older with acute or convalescent COVID-19. Each CDR3 is given with its conserved first and last residue. Each record gives: J gene, clone size, D gene, V gene, CDR3 DNA, CDR3 protein. D genes are given only for firm matches. Not every row has a clone size; where given, it reads once, few, many or a size class.

>TRBJ1-5|.|TRBD1|TRBV7-9
TGTGCCAGCAGCATGACAGGGTCAGGGCAGCCCCAGCATTTT
CASSMTGSGQPQHF
>TRBJ1-2|.|.|TRBV6-5
TGTGCCAGCACCCGACACCCAGGGCCCAAGACGGGCTACACCTTC
CASTRHPGPKTGYTF
>TRBJ2-5|.|.|TRBV6-5
TGTGCCAGCTCGAGAGGGCACGAGACCCAGTACTTC
CASSRGHETQYF
>TRBJ2-1|.|TRBD2|TRBV27
TGTGCCAGCAGTTTACTAGCGGCATACTACAATGAGCAGTTCTTC
CASSLLAAYYNEQFF
>TRBJ2-5|.|.|TRBV24-1
TGTGCCACCAGGGGGGCCTGGGGAGAGACCCAGTACTTC
CATRGAWGETQYF
>TRBJ1-6|.|TRBD1|TRBV18
TGTGCCAGCTCGCCCGGGACAGGGTGGTCACCCCTCCACTTT
CASSPGTGWSPLHF
>TRBJ2-1|.|TRBD2|TRBV30
TGTGCCTGGAGTGGGCGGGGACTAGCGGGTGCCCGGTACAATGAGCAGTTCTTC
CAWSGRGLAGARYNEQFF
>TRBJ1-3|.|.|TRBV27
TGTGCCAGCAGTCCCTTAGAACGGAGCACCATATATTTT
CASSPLERSTIYF
>TRBJ1-3|few|.|TRBV20-1
TGCAGTGCTAGTGGCCAGGGGTATGGAAACACCATATATTTT
CSASGQGYGNTIYF
>TRBJ2-1|.|TRBD1|TRBV27
TGTGCCAGCAGTTTACGGCGGACAGGCGGAAATGAGCAGTTCTTC
CASSLRRTGGNEQFF
>TRBJ1-1|.|TRBD1|TRBV10-3
TGTGCCATCCGGACAGGACCGAACACTGAAGCTTTCTTT
CAIRTGPNTEAFF
>TRBJ2-5|few|TRBD2|TRBV10-2
TGCGCCAGCAGTGAGCTAGCGGGGGGGCAAGAGACCCAGTACTTC
CASSELAGGQETQYF
>TRBJ2-1|.|TRBD2|TRBV2
TGTGCCAGCAGTGTCCGGAGCGGGGGGATCACCAATGAGCGGTTCTTC
CASSVRSGGITNERFF
>TRBJ2-1|.|.|TRBV24-1
TGTGCCACCAGTGATTTAGAGCTTAATGAGCAGTTCTTC
CATSDLELNEQFF
>TRBJ1-5|few|.|TRBV7-2
TGTGCCAGCAGCTCTGGGGCAGGGGTTCAGCCCCAGCATTTT
CASSSGAGVQPQHF
>TRBJ2-1|.|.|TRBV28
TGTGCCAGCAGTTTCCCCCTAGCCTACAATGAGCAGTTCTTC
CASSFPLAYNEQFF
>TRBJ2-2|.|TRBD1|TRBV4-1
TGCGCCAGCAGCGATCATACCGGGACAGTGAACACCGGGGAGCTGTTTTTT
CASSDHTGTVNTGELFF
>TRBJ1-5|once|.|TRBV10-2
TGCGCCAGCAAGGGGAGCAATCAGCCCCAGCATTTT
CASKGSNQPQHF
>TRBJ2-1|few|.|TRBV11-3
TGTGCCAGCAGCACTCGGGACATGAGGTATGGCTCCTACAATGAGCAGTTCTTC
CASSTRDMRYGSYNEQFF
>TRBJ2-5|.|TRBD1|TRBV19
TGTGCCAGTAGTCCCCAGGGAGACAGGGAACAAGAGACCCAGTACTTC
CASSPQGDREQETQYF
>TRBJ2-3|.|.|TRBV7-2
TGTGCCAGCAGCTTTTTCGATAGGGGTCAGTATTTT
CASSFFDRGQYF
>TRBJ2-5|.|.|TRBV6-6
TGTGCCAGCACGGGAGGAGGGGGACCGACCCAGTACTTC
CASTGGGGPTQYF
>TRBJ1-2|.|.|TRBV25-1
TGTGCCAGCAGTGGTGGAGGGAAGGCCTATGGCTACACCTTC
CASSGGGKAYGYTF
>TRBJ2-7|few|TRBD2|TRBV9
TGTGCCAGCAGCGTAGCTAGCGGGACGTACGAGCAGTACTTC
CASSVASGTYEQYF
>TRBJ1-1|.|.|TRBV6-5
TGTGCCAGCAGTTTACAGATGAACACTGAAGCTTTCTTT
CASSLQMNTEAFF
>TRBJ2-1|.|.|TRBV6-1
TGTGCCAGCAGTGAAGCCGCCACTTGGCTAGCGTACAATGAGCAGTTCTTC
CASSEAATWLAYNEQFF
>TRBJ2-1|.|TRBD2|TRBV24-1
TGTGCCACCAGTGATCCGAGGGTAGCGGGAGTGAGCAATGAGCAGTTCTTC
CATSDPRVAGVSNEQFF
>TRBJ2-7|.|.|TRBV7-2
TGTGCCAGCAGCTTAGTGGTTGGGGGCCTCTACGAGCAGTACTTC
CASSLVVGGLYEQYF
>TRBJ2-7|.|.|TRBV2
TGTGCCAGCAGGGGTAGGGGGGGCCTCTACGAGCAGTACTTC
CASRGRGGLYEQYF
>TRBJ1-1|once|TRBD1|TRBV10-2
TGCGCCAGCAGGGGACAGCCGAACACTGAAGCTTTCTTT
CASRGQPNTEAFF
>TRBJ1-2|.|TRBD1|TRBV10-1
TGCGCCAGCAGTAAGGACAGGGACTATGGCTACACCTTC
CASSKDRDYGYTF
>TRBJ2-7|.|TRBD2|TRBV6-6
TGTGCCAGCAGCTCAGCGGGAGGGCCAACCTACGAGCAGTACTTC
CASSSAGGPTYEQYF
>TRBJ2-7|.|TRBD2|TRBV28
TGTGCCAGCAGTTTAAGCGGGGCACCAACCTACGAGCAGTACTTC
CASSLSGAPTYEQYF
>TRBJ1-4|.|.|TRBV13
TGTGCCAGCAGCCCCGGAGGGGGGGGAGGGGGTGAAAAACTGTTTTTT
CASSPGGGGGGEKLFF
>TRBJ2-4|.|TRBD1|TRBV10-2
TGCGCCAGCAGTGATCGGACAGGGTTGGCCAAAAACATTCAGTACTTC
CASSDRTGLAKNIQYF
>TRBJ1-2|.|TRBD1|TRBV28
TGTGCCAGCAGTTGGGCAGGGGGGTACTATGGCTACACCTTC
CASSWAGGYYGYTF
>TRBJ2-4|.|TRBD1|TRBV18
TGTGCCAGCTCACCATCTGGGACAGGTCTAGCCAAAAACATTCAGTACTTC
CASSPSGTGLAKNIQYF
>TRBJ2-7|.|.|TRBV5-6
TGTGCCAGCAGCTTTCCGGGAGAGGGGTACGAGCAGTACTTC
CASSFPGEGYEQYF
>TRBJ2-1|.|TRBD2|TRBV6-1
TGTGCCAGCAGTGAACTAGCGGGGGGGTACAATGAGCAGTTCTTC
CASSELAGGYNEQFF
>TRBJ1-2|.|.|TRBV11-3
TGTGCCAGCAGCGGGGGGGACACCTATGGCTACACCTTC
CASSGGDTYGYTF
>TRBJ1-2|once|.|TRBV7-9
TGTGCCAGCAGCTTAGCGACAGGTTATGGCTACACCTTC
CASSLATGYGYTF
>TRBJ1-1|.|.|TRBV19
TGTGCCAGCTCAACCTCAGGCAAAGGCAGCCGAGACACTGAAGCTTTCTTT
CASSTSGKGSRDTEAFF
>TRBJ2-3|.|TRBD2|TRBV6-1
TGTGCCAGCAGTGAAGCGGCTAGCGGGGATCCAGATACGCAGTATTTT
CASSEAASGDPDTQYF
>TRBJ2-7|.|.|TRBV21-1
TGTGCCAGCAGCAAAGAGAAGGGGGACCCCCTCTACGAGCAGTACTTC
CASSKEKGDPLYEQYF
>TRBJ1-1|once|.|TRBV5-5
TGTGCCAGCAGCTTGGGGGCGGGGGGGCCCCGGGAAGCTTTCTTT
CASSLGAGGPREAFF
>TRBJ1-2|few|.|TRBV28
TGTGCCAGCACCAGGACAAATTTGGGCGGCTACACCTTC
CASTRTNLGGYTF
>TRBJ1-5|.|TRBD1|TRBV30
TGTGCCTGGAGTGAGGGGGCTTGGGGTCAGCCCCAGCATTTT
CAWSEGAWGQPQHF
>TRBJ2-4|.|TRBD2|TRBV19
TGTGCCAGTACCCCGGGGGGGAACATTCAGTACTTC
CASTPGGNIQYF
>TRBJ1-2|.|.|TRBV6-5
TGTGCCAGCAGCCCCGGGATCTCTAACTATGGCTACACCTTC
CASSPGISNYGYTF
>TRBJ2-3|.|.|TRBV6-1
TGTGCCAGCAGTGAAGGAACTAGCCACATAGATACGCAGTATTTT
CASSEGTSHIDTQYF
>TRBJ2-1|.|.|TRBV20-1
TGCAGTGCTAGTATGCCGGGAGATGAGCAGTTCTTC
CSASMPGDEQFF
>TRBJ2-3|.|TRBD2|TRBV19
TGTGCCAGTACCCCCGGTAGCAGCGGGGCAGATACGCAGTATTTT
CASTPGSSGADTQYF
>TRBJ2-3|.|.|TRBV7-9
TGTGCCAGCAGATCTCCCGGGACACCTAAACTCACAGATACGCAGTATTTT
CASRSPGTPKLTDTQYF
>TRBJ2-3|.|.|TRBV18
TGTGCCAGCTCACCGGATAGCGGAACAGATACGCAGTATTTT
CASSPDSGTDTQYF
>TRBJ1-1|.|.|TRBV25-1
TGTGCCAGCAGTGAAAACAGGGCCACTGAAGCTTTCTTT
CASSENRATEAFF
>TRBJ1-2|.|TRBD1|TRBV18
TGTGCCAGCTCTCCCGGGACAGGCTTTGACTATGGCTACACCTTC
CASSPGTGFDYGYTF
>TRBJ1-5|.|.|TRBV7-8
TGTGCCAGCACTTGGGGGGGCAATCAGCCCCAGCATTTT
CASTWGGNQPQHF